The entry below gives a single T cell receptor beta chain sequence along with its context. Trimming shortened V by 3 bases and J by 6 bases, and 15 bases separated the two germline ends. This CDR3 is built from 14 residues. CDR1 and CDR2 (germline): SGDLS, YYNGEE. The data originate from a study of cytomegalovirus exposure and HLA in healthy donors. The PCR contained 60 Vbeta and 13 Jbeta primers. Profiled with immunoSEQ multiplex PCR; TCRdb holds only in-frame clones, not every one. The repertoire holds roughly 150,000 clones, 70% to 85% seen once, with about 1.3% in the top ten. This TCR was recovered from a male donor in good health and CMV-seronegative. The gene calls are TRBV9 and TRBJ1-1; maybe TRBD1 (5 bases). The sequenced sample consisted of PBMCs. The CDR3 nucleotides read TGTGCCAGCAGCGAGGGGCAGGCAAGTGCTGAAGCTTTCTTT. Protein product: CASSEGQASAEAFF.